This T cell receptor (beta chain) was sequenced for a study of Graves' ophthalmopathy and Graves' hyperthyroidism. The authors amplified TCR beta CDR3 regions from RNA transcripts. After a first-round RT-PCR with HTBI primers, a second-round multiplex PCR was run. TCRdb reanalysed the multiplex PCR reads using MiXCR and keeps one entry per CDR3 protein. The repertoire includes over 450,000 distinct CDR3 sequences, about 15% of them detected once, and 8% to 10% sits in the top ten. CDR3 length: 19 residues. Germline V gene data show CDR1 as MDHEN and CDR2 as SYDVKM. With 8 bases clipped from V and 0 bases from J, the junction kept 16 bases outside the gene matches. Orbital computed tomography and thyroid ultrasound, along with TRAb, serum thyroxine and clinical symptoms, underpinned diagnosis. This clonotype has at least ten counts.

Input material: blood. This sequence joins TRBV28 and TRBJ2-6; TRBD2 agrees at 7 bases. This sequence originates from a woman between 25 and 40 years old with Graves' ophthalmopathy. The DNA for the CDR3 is TGTGCCAGCCGAAATGAACACAGGACTAGACACTCTGGGGCCAACGTCCTGACTTTC. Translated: CASRNEHRTRHSGANVLTF.